The 9 T cell receptor beta chains given below trace back to one sample, sequenced in a study of CD8+ T cells in alopecia areata. Stated treatment: oral pan-JAK inhibitor, 5-10 mg twice daily. Sequencing used cDNA as its template, made by extracting RNA and reverse transcribing it. Some clones are missing from TCRdb's copy, which holds only in-frame ones; the method was immunoSEQ multiplex PCR. This table holds about 170,000 clones, approximately 52% found once. Sequences were derived from CD4+ T cells sorted from blood, sampled at week 56, from a patient treated with tofacitinib. Receptors originate from a human donor with alopecia areata.

This clone was observed a single time. This sequence joins TRBV6-5 and TRBJ1-6; D is uncertain. V shed 6 bases and J shed 7 bases, with 10 bases lying between them. The CDR3 loop spans 13 amino acids. Per germline, CDR1 MNHEY and CDR2 SVGAGI. CDR3 bases: TGTGCCAGCAGACGAGGTTTGAATTCACCCCTCCACTTT. Amino acid sequence: CASRRGLNSPLHF.

The J gene is TRBJ2-6, the V gene TRBV27; the match to TRBD1 covers 7 bases. The CDR3 loop spans 17 amino acids. Germline V gene data show CDR1 as MNHEY and CDR2 as SMNVEV (reference sequence). V lost 4 bases, J lost 1 base, and 7 bases stayed unmatched. The chain's CDR3 is CASSSRQGASGANVLTF. The CDR3 DNA reads TGTGCCAGCAGTTCCCGACAGGGAGCTTCTGGGGCCAACGTCCTGACTTTC.

This rearrangement joins TRBV30 to TRBJ1-2; tentative D call: TRBD1 (5 bases). CDR3 length: 15 amino acids. Germline V gene sequence: CDR1 GTSNPN, CDR2 SVGIG (reference sequence). Between the trimmed V and J ends, which lost 3 bases and 5 bases, there was a span of 19 bases. The CDR3 sequence: CAWRENNEGAYGYTF. The CDR3 nucleotides are TGTGCCTGGAGGGAGAATAACGAAGGGGCGTATGGCTACACCTTC.

The V call is TRBV4-1, the J call TRBJ1-6; tentative D call: TRBD1 (5 bases). CDR3 length: 14 amino acids. Germline V gene data show CDR1 as MGHRA and CDR2 as YSYEKL. V lost 8 bases to trimming and J lost 7 bases, with 15 bases between them. Here the CDR3 reads CASSLSPGNSPLHF. CDR3 coding DNA: TGCGCCAGCTCACTAAGCCCAGGGAATTCACCCCTCCACTTT.

This clone was counted only a few times. The gene calls are TRBV18 and TRBJ2-2; perhaps TRBD1 as D (6 bases). The V gene's germline CDR1 is KGHSH and CDR2 LQKENI. V lost 4 bases to trimming and J lost 1 base, with 7 bases between them. This CDR3 is 14 amino acids long. The CDR3, as DNA: TGTGCCAGCTCACGGGACAAGAACACCGGGGAGCTGTTTTTT. Its protein product is CASSRDKNTGELFF.

This clone was seen at least ten times. The chain couples TRBV11-1 to TRBJ2-5; D is uncertain. CDR3 length: 13 residues. Trimming cost V 5 bases and J 5 bases, with 12 bases left between them. The germline V gene has CDR1 SGHAT and CDR2 FQDESV (reference sequence). CDR3 DNA sequence: TGTGCCAGCAGCCCGAAAAGTATGGAGACCCAGTACTTC. As protein: CASSPKSMETQYF. Using reference TRBV11-1 and TRBJ2-5 for the parts outside the CDR3, the full variable domain is EAEVAQSPRYKITEKSQAVAFWCDPISGHATLYWYRQILGQGPELLVQFQDESVVDDSQLPKDRFSAERLKGVDSTLKIQPAELGDSAMYLCASSPKSMETQYFGPGTRLLVL.

The chain couples TRBV7-8 to TRBJ1-2, with D unresolved. CDR1 is SGHVS, CDR2 FQNEAQ, per germline. The CDR3 totals 12 residues. Trimming left V 1 base short and J 6 bases short, with 6 bases between. CDR3 in DNA: TGTGCCAGCAGCTTAGTACATCATGGCTACACCTTC. Protein product: CASSLVHHGYTF.

This chain connects TRBV2 to TRBJ2-3; D possibly corresponds to TRBD2 (6 bases). Trimming removed 6 bases at V and 2 bases at J, with 15 bases between. Germline values: CDR1 SNHLY, CDR2 FYNNEI. The CDR3 extends over 15 amino acids. The CDR3 nucleotides are TGTGCCAGCAGGAATAGCGGAGCCACCACAGATACGCAGTATTTT. Its protein product is CASRNSGATTDTQYF.

This clone has just a few counts. This chain uses TRBV10-3 with TRBJ1-5, with no clear D. Germline V gene data show CDR1 as ENHRY and CDR2 as SYGVKD. V was pared by 10 bases and J by 4 bases, with 14 bases between. This CDR3 has 13 amino acids. CDR3 sequence reads: CATRNRPNQPQHF. The CDR3 nucleotides are TGTGCCACGAGGAACCGCCCTAATCAGCCCCAGCATTTT.